This record concerns one T cell receptor beta chain sequence. The antigen is not known. A much larger clone differs from this one at a single base, so this may be a read error. Building of the TCR beta libraries involved iRepertoire HTBI primers and Arm-PCR of CDR3 regions. In TCRdb, the multiplex PCR reads were re-called with MiXCR into one record per CDR3 protein. The sample has about 470,000 distinct CDR3 sequences, less than 25% seen once. The length of the CDR3 is 14 residues. The germline gives CDR1 MNHEY, CDR2 SVGAGI. The time point here: persistent/refractory GD, antithyroid drugs over 5 years with positive TRAb. Scientists built the TCR library using RNA that was extracted from PBMCs. The data derive from a study of regulatory T cells in long-lasting Graves disease. Study results and caveats: Comparison showed that persistent patients shared more public clonotypes (2,741) than new patients (roughly 970).

Sequences were derived from peripheral blood mononuclear cells (PBMCs), sampled when the disease was refractory, from a patient treated with antithyroid drugs. This clonotype was sampled from a female donor with Graves disease. V is TRBV6-5 and J is TRBJ1-1; possibly TRBD1 for D (6 bases). CDR3 sequence reads: CASSYGDTYTEASF. Here the CDR3 DNA reads TGTGCCAGCAGTTACGGGGACACATACACTGAAGCTTCCTTT.